Detailed here is one T cell receptor beta chain. In the original workflow: Nucleated cell number was recorded as an estimate derived from reference gene primer amplification. The data were produced by immunoSEQ multiplex PCR, yet TCRdb's version contains in-frame clones alone and is incomplete. V and J calls and clone size are copied from that table; D and trimming were computed from the DNA. The sample consists of roughly 190,000 clones, approximately 86% of them appearing once. This record comes from a study of blood T cell repertoires in COVID-19. About the research overall: The samples span acute and convalescent COVID-19 from the United States, Italy and Spain. In each case, the material was cDNA or gDNA derived from T cells, B-cell-depleted T cells, or PBMCs.

The CDR3 extends over 15 amino acids. CDR1 and CDR2 (germline): SGHRS, YFSETQ. V dropped 0 bases and J dropped 3 bases, with 9 bases sitting between them. The chain recombines TRBV5-1 with TRBJ2-2; D is unclear. The sequencing input was peripheral blood. The clonotype was recovered from a man aged 65 to 85 with acute or convalescent COVID-19. CDR3 in amino acids: CASSLAVRHTGELFF. In DNA, the CDR3 is TGCGCCAGCAGCTTGGCTGTGCGCCACACCGGGGAGCTGTTTTTT. Based on the CDR3 plus reference TRBV5-1 and TRBJ2-2, the full variable domain is KAGVTQTPRYLIKTRGQQVTLSCSPISGHRSVSWYQQTPGQGLQFLFEYFSETQRNKGNFPGRFSGRQFSNSRSEMNVSTLELGDSALYLCASSLAVRHTGELFFGEGSRLTVL.